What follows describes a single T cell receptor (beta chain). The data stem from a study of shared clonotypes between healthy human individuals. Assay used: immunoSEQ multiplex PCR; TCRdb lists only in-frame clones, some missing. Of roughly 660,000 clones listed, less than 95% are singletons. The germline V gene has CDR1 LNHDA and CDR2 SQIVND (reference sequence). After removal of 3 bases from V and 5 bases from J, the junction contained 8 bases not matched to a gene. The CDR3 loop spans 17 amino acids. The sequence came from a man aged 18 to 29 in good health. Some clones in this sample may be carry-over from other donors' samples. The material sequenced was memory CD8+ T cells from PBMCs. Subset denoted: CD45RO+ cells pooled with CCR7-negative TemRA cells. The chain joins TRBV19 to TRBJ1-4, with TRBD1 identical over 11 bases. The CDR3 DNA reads TGTGCCAGTAGTATCCGGGACAGGGGGACCCCAAATGAAAAACTGTTTTTT. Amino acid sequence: CASSIRDRGTPNEKLFF. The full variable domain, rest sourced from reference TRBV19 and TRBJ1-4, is DGGITQSPKYLFRKEGQNVTLSCEQNLNHDAMYWYRQDPGQGLRLIYYSQIVNDFQKGDIAEGYSVSREKKESFPLTVTSAQKNPTAFYLCASSIRDRGTPNEKLFFGSGTQLSVL.